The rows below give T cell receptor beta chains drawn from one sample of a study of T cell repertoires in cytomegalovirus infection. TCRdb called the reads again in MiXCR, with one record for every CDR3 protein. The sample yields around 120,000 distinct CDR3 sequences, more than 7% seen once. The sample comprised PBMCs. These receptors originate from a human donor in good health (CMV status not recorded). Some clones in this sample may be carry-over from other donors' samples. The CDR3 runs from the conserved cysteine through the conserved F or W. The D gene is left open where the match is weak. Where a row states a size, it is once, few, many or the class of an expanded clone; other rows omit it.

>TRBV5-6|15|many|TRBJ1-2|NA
TGTGCCAGCAGCTTGGCCCTCGTAGGGTTATATGGCTACACCTTC
CASSLALVGLYGYTF
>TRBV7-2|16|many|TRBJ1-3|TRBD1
TGTGCCAGCAGCTTACGGGGACAGGGCTCTGGAAACACCATATATTTT
CASSLRGQGSGNTIYF
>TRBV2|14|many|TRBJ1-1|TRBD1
TGTGCCACCTCCCGGGACAGGGCCCCCACTGAAGCTTTCTTT
CATSRDRAPTEAFF
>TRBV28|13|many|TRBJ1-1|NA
TGTGCCAGCAGTTTATTTGGGGAGGCTGAAGCTTTCTTT
CASSLFGEAEAFF
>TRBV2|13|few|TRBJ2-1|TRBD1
TGTGCCAAGCAGGGACAGTCCTACAATGAGCAGTTCTTC
CAKQGQSYNEQFF
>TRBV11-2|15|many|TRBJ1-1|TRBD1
TGTGCCAGCATCGGGACTACAGGGGTGAACACTGAAGCTTTCTTT
CASIGTTGVNTEAFF
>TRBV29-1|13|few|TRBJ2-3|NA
TGCAGCCTCAGCCACGTGGGAACAGATACGCAGTATTTT
CSLSHVGTDTQYF
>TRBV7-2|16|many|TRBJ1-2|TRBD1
TGTGCCAGCAGCCCCGGGGGACAGGGTGAGAACTATGGCTACACCTTC
CASSPGGQGENYGYTF
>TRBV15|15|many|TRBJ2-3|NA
TGTGCCACCAGCAGAGATCCCGGCTGGACAGATACGCAGTATTTT
CATSRDPGWTDTQYF
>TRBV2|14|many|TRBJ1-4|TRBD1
TGTGCCAGCAGTAGGACAGGGGCTAATGAAAAACTGTTTTTT
CASSRTGANEKLFF
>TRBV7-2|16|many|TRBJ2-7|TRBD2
TGTGCCAGCAGCCCGGTTGGGACTAGCGGCTCCTACGAGCAGTACTTC
CASSPVGTSGSYEQYF
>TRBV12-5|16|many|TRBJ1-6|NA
TGTGCTAGTGGTTTGGTACGACGGGGATTGGGTTCACCCCTCCACTTT
CASGLVRRGLGSPLHF
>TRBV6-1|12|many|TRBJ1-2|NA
TGTGCCAGCAGCCCCGAGGGACGGATCTACACCTTC
CASSPEGRIYTF
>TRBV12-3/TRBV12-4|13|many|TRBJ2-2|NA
TGTGCCAGCAGGGACAGCTACACCGGGGAGCTGTTTTTT
CASRDSYTGELFF
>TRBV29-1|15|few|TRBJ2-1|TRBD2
TGCAGCGTTGTAGCGGGGGGAACTTCCTACAATGAGCAGTTCTTC
CSVVAGGTSYNEQFF
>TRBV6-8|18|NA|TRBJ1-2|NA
TGTGCCAGCAGTTACCCCCCGTGGGGGCTGGTAATGGACTATGGCTACACCTTC
CASSYPPWGLVMDYGYTF
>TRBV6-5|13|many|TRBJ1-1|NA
TGTGCCAGCAGGTCCGGGACGTTGACTGAAGCTTTCTTT
CASRSGTLTEAFF
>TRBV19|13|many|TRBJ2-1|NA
TGTGCCAGTAGTTTAACCCACAGGGTCGAGCAGTTCTTC
CASSLTHRVEQFF
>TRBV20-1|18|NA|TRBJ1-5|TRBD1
TGCAGTGCTTTCAACCCAGGACAGGGTACGAAAAGCAATCAGCCCCAGCATTTT
CSAFNPGQGTKSNQPQHF
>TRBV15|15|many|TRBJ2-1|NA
TGTGCCACCAGCAGAGACTGGGGGGCATATAATGAGCAGTTCTTC
CATSRDWGAYNEQFF
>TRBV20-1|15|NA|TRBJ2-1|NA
TGCAGTGCGACCTCGGACTCGAGCTCCTACAATGAGCAGTTCTTC
CSATSDSSSYNEQFF
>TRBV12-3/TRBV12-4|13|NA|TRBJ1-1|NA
TGTGCCAGCAACCTAAAACCGAACACTGAAGCTTTCTTT
CASNLKPNTEAFF
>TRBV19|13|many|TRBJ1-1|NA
TGTGCCAGTAGTATAGACGGTCGTCCTGAAGCTTTCTTT
CASSIDGRPEAFF
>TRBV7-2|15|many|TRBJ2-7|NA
TGTGCCAGCAGCTTAAGTGGGAAAAGCTCCTACGAGCAGTACTTC
CASSLSGKSSYEQYF
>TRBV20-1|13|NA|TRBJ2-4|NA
TGCAGTGCTAGGGCAGGCAATTCGGACATTCAGTACTTC
CSARAGNSDIQYF
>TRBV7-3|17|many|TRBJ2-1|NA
TGTGCCAGCAGCTTAAATTCTGCGGGGAGCTCCTACAATGAGCAGTTCTTC
CASSLNSAGSSYNEQFF
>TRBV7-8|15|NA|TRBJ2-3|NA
TGTGCCAGCAGCCGGACGGGGGGCGCGGCAGATACGCAGTATTTT
CASSRTGGAADTQYF
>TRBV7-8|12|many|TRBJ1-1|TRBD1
TGTGCCAGCAACCAACAACAGGGGGCGGCTTTCTTT
CASNQQQGAAFF
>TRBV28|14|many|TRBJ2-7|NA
TGTGCCAGCAGTCCGGACAGAACCTCCTACGAGCAGTACTTC
CASSPDRTSYEQYF
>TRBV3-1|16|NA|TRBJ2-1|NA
TGTGCCAGCAGCCCGGCACGGCAGGGCTCCTACAATGAGCAGTTCTTC
CASSPARQGSYNEQFF
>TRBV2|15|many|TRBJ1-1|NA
TGTGCCAGCAGTGAAGAAGGGGGGCGTAAGACTGAAGCTTTCTTT
CASSEEGGRKTEAFF
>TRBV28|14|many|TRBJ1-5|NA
TGTGCCAGCAGGACAGATTATAGCAATCAGCCCCAGCATTTT
CASRTDYSNQPQHF
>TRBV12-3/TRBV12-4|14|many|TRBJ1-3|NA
TGTGCCAGCAGTTCGGGCAGCTCTGGAAACACCATATATTTT
CASSSGSSGNTIYF
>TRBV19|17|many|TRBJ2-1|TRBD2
TGTGCCAGTAGTATGGCTGCCGGGACTAGCAGACGTAATGAGCAGTTCTTC
CASSMAAGTSRRNEQFF
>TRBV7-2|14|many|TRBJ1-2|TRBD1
TGTGCCAGCAGGCCCGGGACAGGGGGCAAAGGCTACACCTTC
CASRPGTGGKGYTF
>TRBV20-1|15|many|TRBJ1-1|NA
TGCAGTGCTAGAGGAACCCCTATCCTGAACACTGAAGCTTTCTTT
CSARGTPILNTEAFF
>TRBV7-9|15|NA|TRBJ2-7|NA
TGTGCCAGCAGCCTTTGGACAGCACCTTCCTACGAGCAGTACTTC
CASSLWTAPSYEQYF
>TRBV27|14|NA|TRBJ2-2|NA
TGTGCCAGCAGGCCGGGGGCTGATGCCGGGGAGCTGTTTTTT
CASRPGADAGELFF
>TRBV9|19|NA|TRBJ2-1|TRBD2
TGTGCCAGCAGCGTTACGACTAGCGGACGTTCGAGCTCCTACAATGAGCAGTTCTTC
CASSVTTSGRSSSYNEQFF
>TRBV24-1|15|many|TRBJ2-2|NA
TGTGCCACCAGGGAAGACAGCCCGAACACCGGGGAGCTGTTTTTT
CATREDSPNTGELFF
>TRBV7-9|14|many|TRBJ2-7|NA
TGTGCCAGCAGCTTAGGTGGTGGAAGCTACGAGCAGTACTTC
CASSLGGGSYEQYF
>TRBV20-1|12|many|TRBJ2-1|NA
TGCAGTGCCCACCTTAGGTACAATGAGCAGTTCTTC
CSAHLRYNEQFF
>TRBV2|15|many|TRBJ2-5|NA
TGTGCCAGCAGTGCAGGAGGGGCCAGCCAAGAGACCCAGTACTTC
CASSAGGASQETQYF
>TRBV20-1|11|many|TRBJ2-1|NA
TGCAGTGCTAGAAACGTCGGTGAGCAGTTCTTC
CSARNVGEQFF
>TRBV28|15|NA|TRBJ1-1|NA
TGTGCCAGCAGCCGAATCCCCTTGGCCGGCACTGAAGCTTTCTTT
CASSRIPLAGTEAFF
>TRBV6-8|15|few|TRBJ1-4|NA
TGTGCCAGCAGAACCAACAGGGCGAATAATGAAAAACTGTTTTTT
CASRTNRANNEKLFF
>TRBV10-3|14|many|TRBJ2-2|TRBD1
TGTGCCATCAGCGGACAGGGGAACACCGGGGAGCTGTTTTTT
CAISGQGNTGELFF
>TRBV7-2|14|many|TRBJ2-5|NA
TGTGCCAGCTCCCCATCAGGGGTTCAAGAGACCCAGTACTTC
CASSPSGVQETQYF
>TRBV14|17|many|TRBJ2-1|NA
TGTGCCAGCAGCCAAGATTCGGCGCGAATCTCCTACAATGAGCAGTTCTTC
CASSQDSARISYNEQFF
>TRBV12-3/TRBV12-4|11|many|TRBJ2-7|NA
TGTGCCAGCAGTTTAATCAACGAGCAGTACTTC
CASSLINEQYF
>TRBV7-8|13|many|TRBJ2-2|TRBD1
TGTGCCAGCACCGAGCAGGGGGCAGGGGAGCTGTTTTTT
CASTEQGAGELFF
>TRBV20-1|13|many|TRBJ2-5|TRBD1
TGCAGTGCTTCTCCGGGACAGGACCGGACCCAGTACTTC
CSASPGQDRTQYF